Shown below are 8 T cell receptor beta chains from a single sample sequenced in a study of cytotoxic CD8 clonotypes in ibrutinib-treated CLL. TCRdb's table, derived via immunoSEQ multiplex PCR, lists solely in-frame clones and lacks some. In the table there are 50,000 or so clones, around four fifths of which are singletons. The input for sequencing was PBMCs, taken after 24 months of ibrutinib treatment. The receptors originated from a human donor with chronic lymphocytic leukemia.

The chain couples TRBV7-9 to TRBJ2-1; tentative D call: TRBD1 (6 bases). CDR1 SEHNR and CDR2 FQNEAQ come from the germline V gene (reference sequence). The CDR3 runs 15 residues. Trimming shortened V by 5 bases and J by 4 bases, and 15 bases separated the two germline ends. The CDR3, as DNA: TGTGCCAGCAGCCCAGCCCGGGACACTTACAATGAGCAGTTCTTC. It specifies CASSPARDTYNEQFF. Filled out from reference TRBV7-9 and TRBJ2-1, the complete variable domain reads DTGVSQNPRHKITKRGQNVTFRCDPISEHNRLYWYRQTLGQGPEFLTYFQNEAQLEKSRLLSDRFSAERPKGSFSTLEIQRTEQGDSAMYLCASSPARDTYNEQFFGPGTRLTVL.

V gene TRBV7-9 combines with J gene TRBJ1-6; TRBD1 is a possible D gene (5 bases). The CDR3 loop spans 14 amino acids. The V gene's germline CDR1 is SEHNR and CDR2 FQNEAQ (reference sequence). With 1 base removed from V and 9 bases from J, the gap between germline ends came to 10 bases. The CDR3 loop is CASSLGRDTSPLHF. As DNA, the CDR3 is TGTGCCAGCAGCTTAGGCAGGGATACTTCACCCCTCCACTTT.

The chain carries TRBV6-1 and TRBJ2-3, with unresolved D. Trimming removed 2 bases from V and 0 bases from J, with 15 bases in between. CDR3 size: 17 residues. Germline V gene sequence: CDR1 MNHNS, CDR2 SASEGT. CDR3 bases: TGTGCCAGCAGTGAAAGGGATTGGGGTTCTAGCACAGATACGCAGTATTTT. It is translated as CASSERDWGSSTDTQYF.

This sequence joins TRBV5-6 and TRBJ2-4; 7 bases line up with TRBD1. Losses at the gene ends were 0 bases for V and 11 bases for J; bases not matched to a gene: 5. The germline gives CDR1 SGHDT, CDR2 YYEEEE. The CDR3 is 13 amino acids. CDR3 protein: CASSLEQGTVQYF. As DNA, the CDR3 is TGTGCCAGCAGCTTGGAACAGGGGACGGTTCAGTACTTC. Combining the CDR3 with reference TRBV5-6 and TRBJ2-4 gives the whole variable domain DAGVTQSPTHLIKTRGQQVTLRCSPKSGHDTVSWYQQALGQGPQFIFQYYEEEERQRGNFPDRFSGHQFPNYSSELNVNALLLGDSALYLCASSLEQGTVQYFGAGTRLSVL.

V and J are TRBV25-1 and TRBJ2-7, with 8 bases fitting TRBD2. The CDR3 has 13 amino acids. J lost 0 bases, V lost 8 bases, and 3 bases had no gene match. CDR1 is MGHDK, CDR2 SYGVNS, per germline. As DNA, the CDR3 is TGTGCCAGCCGGGGGGGGAGCTCCTACGAGCAGTACTTC. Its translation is CASRGGSSYEQYF.

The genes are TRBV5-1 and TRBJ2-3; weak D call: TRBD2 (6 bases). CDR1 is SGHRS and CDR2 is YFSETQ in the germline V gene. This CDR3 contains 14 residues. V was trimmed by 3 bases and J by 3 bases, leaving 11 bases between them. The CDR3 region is CASSSGEVTDTQYF. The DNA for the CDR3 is TGCGCCAGCAGCTCGGGGGAGGTGACAGATACGCAGTATTTT. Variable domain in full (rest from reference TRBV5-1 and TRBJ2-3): KAGVTQTPRYLIKTRGQQVTLSCSPISGHRSVSWYQQTPGQGLQFLFEYFSETQRNKGNFPGRFSGRQFSNSRSEMNVSTLELGDSALYLCASSSGEVTDTQYFGPGTRLTVL.

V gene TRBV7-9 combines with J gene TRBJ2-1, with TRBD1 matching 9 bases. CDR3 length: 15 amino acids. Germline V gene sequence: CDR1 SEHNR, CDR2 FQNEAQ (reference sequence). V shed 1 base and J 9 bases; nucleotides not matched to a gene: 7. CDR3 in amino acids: CASSLGTGVQGEQFF. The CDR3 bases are TGTGCCAGCAGCTTAGGGACAGGGGTACAGGGTGAGCAGTTCTTC.

DNA for the CDR3: TGCGCCAGCAGCCGGGACAGGGTACGAGGTCCGAACACTGAAGCTTTCTTT. It translates to CASSRDRVRGPNTEAFF. The V and J genes are TRBV5-1 and TRBJ1-1, with 9 bases lining up with TRBD1. This CDR3 spans 17 amino acids. Losses at the gene ends were 4 bases for V and 1 base for J; bases not matched to a gene: 11. Germline V gene lookup returns CDR1 SGHRS and CDR2 YFSETQ.